This TCR beta chain was sequenced during a study of blood T cell repertoires in COVID-19. Study details: Samples of COVID-19 (acute and convalescent) were obtained from the United States, Italy and Spain. T cells, B-cell-depleted T cells, or PBMCs supplied cDNA or gDNA.

Germline V CDR1 and CDR2: KGHSH, LQKENI. The CDR3 length is 15 residues. The V end lost 2 bases, the J end lost 4 bases, and 14 bases lay between the germline ends. Enrolled during active infection, Seattle patients were then followed longitudinally. In the original workflow: Reference gene primers were amplified, and this amplification served to estimate nucleated cell counts. The table came from immunoSEQ multiplex PCR; TCRdb's copy has only in-frame clones and leaves some out. From that table come the V and J calls and clone size; the DNA was used to work out D and trimming. The sample includes 150,000 to 180,000 clones, roughly 88% of them seen just once.

This clonotype originated in a man in his 60s with COVID-19, enrolled during active disease. The chain uses TRBV18 and TRBJ1-1; D not certain. Sample: peripheral blood. The CDR3 coding sequence is TGTGCCAGCTCACCATCCTCACCGGAGAGCACTGAAGCTTTCTTT. Translated, it gives CASSPSSPESTEAFF.